This TCR beta chain came from a study of T cells after yellow fever vaccination. The wider study: For low cell numbers, libraries were made with SMART-Seq v4 Ultra Low Input. Study findings and constraints: It was a small share of clonotypes that appeared in both CD4 and CD8 compartments.

This CDR3 comprises 12 residues. CDR1 SGHRS and CDR2 YFSETQ come from the germline V gene. V lost 3 bases and J lost 5, with 8 bases in between. TCR cDNA, made by 5'RACE template switching, carried an added universal primer site and UMIs. TCRdb analysed the 5' RACE reads with MiXCR anew, one entry per CDR3 protein. The repertoire consists of some 150,000 distinct CDR3 sequences, with around 8.5% occurring once and the leading ten covering around 35%. This clonotype was observed many times. As yet, its antigen is unknown. This receptor was taken from a man younger than 35 who received the YFV17D yellow fever vaccine. The starting material was CD8+ T cells sorted from PBMCs, obtained 45 days after the yellow fever booster vaccination. The gene calls are TRBV5-1 and TRBJ1-1; D gene uncertain. The CDR3 spells CASSSKGTEAFF. The CDR3, as DNA: TGCGCCAGCAGCTCTAAGGGAACTGAAGCTTTCTTT.